The 26 T cell receptor beta chains given below trace back to one sample, sequenced in a study of T cell responses to AZD1222 COVID-19 vaccine. Here immunoSEQ multiplex PCR was the method, and the copy in TCRdb shows in-frame clones only, minus some. The sample includes about 160,000 clones, more than 70% of them seen just once. Specimen: peripheral blood, collected on day 0 of AZD1222 vaccination. All receptors derive from an adult in good health.

Written as DNA, the CDR3 is TGTGCCAGCAGCGCAGGACTAGCGGGGGGAGAGACCCAGTACTTC. This encodes CASSAGLAGGETQYF. The V and J genes are TRBV9 and TRBJ2-5, with 14 positions matching TRBD2. Per the germline V gene, CDR1 is SGDLS and CDR2 is YYNGEE. Trimming removed 3 bases from V and 4 bases from J; junction bases left unmatched: 2. This CDR3 contains 15 residues.

The gene calls are TRBV28 and TRBJ1-5, with D tentatively TRBD1 (6 bases). The germline V gene has CDR1 MDHEN and CDR2 SYDVKM. The V and J ends lost 4 bases and 7 bases respectively, with 17 bases between them. The CDR3 extends over 15 amino acids. The CDR3 DNA is TGTGCCAGCAGTTCTTTCGAGGGGGAGACACAGCCCCAGCATTTT. Translated, it gives CASSSFEGETQPQHF. The variable domain in full, with the rest retrieved from reference TRBV28 and TRBJ1-5, is DVKVTQSSRYLVKRTGEKVFLECVQDMDHENMFWYRQDPGLGLRLIYFSYDVKMKEKGDIPEGYSVSREKKERFSLILESASTNQTSMYLCASSSFEGETQPQHFGDGTRLSIL.

This clone showed up just once. The chain recombines TRBV7-2 with TRBJ1-2; the match to TRBD1 covers 7 bases. V was clipped by 6 bases and J by 1 base; unmatched bases: 11. The CDR3 is made up of 16 amino acids. CDR1 is SGHTA, CDR2 FQGNSA, per germline. CDR3 sequence: CASRYPKGAGNYGYTF. The CDR3, as DNA: TGTGCCAGCAGATACCCCAAGGGGGCTGGTAACTATGGCTACACCTTC.

This sequence joins TRBV5-1 and TRBJ2-2; 10 bases map to TRBD1. The CDR3 has 15 residues. With V trimmed by 3 bases and J by 1 base, 0 bases remained unmatched. Germline CDR1 SGHRS, CDR2 YFSETQ. CDR3 loop: CASSWDRGNTGELFF. In DNA form, the CDR3 reads TGCGCCAGCAGCTGGGACAGGGGGAACACCGGGGAGCTGTTTTTT.

This chain joins TRBV27 and TRBJ1-1; D is possibly TRBD1 (6 bases). V lost 0 bases and J 4 bases, leaving 18 bases between the germline ends. Germline V gives CDR1 MNHEY, CDR2 SMNVEV (reference sequence). This CDR3 is built from 17 residues. CDR3 amino acids: CASSLSNPYGQPTEAFF. The CDR3 nucleotides are TGTGCCAGCAGTTTATCCAACCCTTACGGACAGCCCACTGAAGCTTTCTTT.

The chain recombines TRBV6-5 with TRBJ2-7, with 8 bases that match TRBD1. The trim removed 5 bases at V and 1 base at J, leaving 7 bases unmatched. The CDR3 totals 15 residues. CDR1 and CDR2 from the germline V gene are MNHEY and SVGAGI. CDR3 bases: TGTGCCAGCAGTCATCCCCGGACAGGGTCCTACGAGCAGTACTTC. Translated, it gives CASSHPRTGSYEQYF.

The chain has TRBV28 and TRBJ1-2, with 7 bases that match TRBD1. This CDR3 comprises 15 residues. V shed 4 bases and J 3 bases; nucleotides not matched to a gene: 8. Germline loops: CDR1 MDHEN, CDR2 SYDVKM. CDR3 in amino acids: CASSSLRGAYYGYTF. In nucleotides, the CDR3 is TGTGCCAGCAGTTCCCTCAGGGGGGCCTACTATGGCTACACCTTC.

This clone was counted a few times. This chain uses TRBV18 with TRBJ1-1; tentatively, D is TRBD1 (6 bases). The CDR3 runs to 15 residues. Trimming took 3 bases from V and 2 from J, leaving 13 bases between them. Germline V gene sequence: CDR1 KGHSH, CDR2 LQKENI. The CDR3, as DNA: TGTGCCAGCTCACCGGCCGGGGGGCGTAACACTGAAGCTTTCTTT. It translates to CASSPAGGRNTEAFF.

The chain joins TRBV7-3 to TRBJ1-5, with D unclear. Trimming pared 1 base from V and 0 bases from J, leaving 1 base between. CDR1 SGHTA and CDR2 FQGTGA come from the germline V gene. The CDR3 is 13 amino acids. In nucleotides, the CDR3 is TGTGCCAGCAGCTTAAGTAGCAATCAGCCCCAGCATTTT. The encoded protein is CASSLSSNQPQHF.

The genes are TRBV7-2 and TRBJ2-1; TRBD2 matches 7 bases. Germline CDR1 reads SGHTA; CDR2 reads FQGNSA. The V segment lost 5 bases and the J segment 8 bases; nucleotides outside the gene matches: 15. The CDR3 contains 16 residues. The CDR3 region has the DNA TGTGCCAGCAGCCCCCGCCACTCCACTAGCGCCCATGAGCAGTTCTTC. It codes for CASSPRHSTSAHEQFF. Combining the CDR3 with reference TRBV7-2 and TRBJ2-1 gives the whole variable domain GAGVSQSPSNKVTEKGKDVELRCDPISGHTALYWYRQSLGQGLEFLIYFQGNSAPDKSGLPSDRFSAERTGGSVSTLTIQRTQQEDSAVYLCASSPRHSTSAHEQFFGPGTRLTVL.

The chain combines TRBV28 with TRBJ2-1, with no clear D. In germline, CDR1 is MDHEN, CDR2 SYDVKM. The V and J ends lost 8 bases and 10 bases respectively, with 12 bases between them. This CDR3 spans 11 amino acids. CDR3 loop: CASEAGWEQFF. The CDR3 DNA follows: TGTGCCAGCGAAGCTGGTTGGGAGCAGTTCTTC.

The chain employs TRBV7-3 and TRBJ1-1, with D possibly matching TRBD1 (6 bases). Trimming stripped 5 bases from V and 4 bases from J, with 11 bases between. The V gene's germline CDR1 is SGHTA and CDR2 FQGTGA. The CDR3 length is 13 residues. The CDR3 nucleotides are TGTGCCAGCAGCACCGGGGGGCTCACTGAAGCTTTCTTT. It yields the protein CASSTGGLTEAFF. Complete variable domain (other parts from reference TRBV7-3 and TRBJ1-1): GAGVSQTPSNKVTEKGKYVELRCDPISGHTALYWYRQSLGQGPEFLIYFQGTGAADDSGLPNDRFFAVRPEGSVSTLKIQRTERGDSAVYLCASSTGGLTEAFFGQGTRLTVV.

This clone was observed a few times. This rearrangement joins TRBV12-3 or TRBV12-4 to TRBJ1-2; unclear D gene. The CDR3 spans 13 residues. Trimming shortened V by 6 bases and J by 3 bases, and 11 bases separated the two germline ends. The CDR3 loop is CASSFSSDYGYTF. As DNA, the CDR3 is TGTGCCAGCAGCTTCAGCTCTGACTATGGCTACACCTTC.

The chain joins TRBV18 to TRBJ2-5; perhaps D is TRBD1 or TRBD2 (5 bases each). Germline CDR1 is KGHSH and CDR2 is LQKENI. The germline V and J ends were trimmed by 7 bases and 5 bases, with 11 bases remaining between them. The CDR3 has 12 amino acids. The CDR3 nucleotides read TGTGCCAGCTGCAGGGAGAGGGAGACCCAGTACTTC. This gives the protein CASCRERETQYF.

This chain links TRBV10-3 with TRBJ2-7; D ambiguous. V lost 1 base and J 3 bases, leaving 10 bases between the germline ends. CDR3 length: 14 residues. Germline V gene sequence: CDR1 ENHRY, CDR2 SYGVKD. For the CDR3, the DNA is TGTGCCATCAGTGAGTTAAATCTATTCTACGAGCAGTACTTC. This sequence encodes CAISELNLFYEQYF.

This chain links TRBV24-1 with TRBJ2-1; 10 nucleotides agree with TRBD1. Germline CDR1 KGHDR, CDR2 SFDVKD. Trimming cost V 7 bases and J 7 bases; bases outside gene matches: 9. The CDR3 has 15 amino acids. DNA for the CDR3: TGTGCCACCAGCCCGAAGGGACAGGGGCGGAATGAGCAGTTCTTC. Residues: CATSPKGQGRNEQFF.

This chain links TRBV7-9 with TRBJ2-1, with 14 bases aligning to TRBD2. This CDR3 spans 15 amino acids. Germline V gene data show CDR1 as SEHNR and CDR2 as FQNEAQ (reference sequence). The V gene end was trimmed by 5 bases and the J gene end by 9 bases; junction bases not matched to a gene: 6. The CDR3, as DNA: TGTGCCAGCAGCCAAGGGACTAGCGGGAGCGGTGAGCAGTTCTTC. Its protein product is CASSQGTSGSGEQFF.

This rearrangement joins TRBV5-1 to TRBJ1-3; D gene uncertain. This CDR3 has 13 amino acids. Germline V gives CDR1 SGHRS, CDR2 YFSETQ. V shed 5 bases and J shed 3 bases, with 9 bases lying between them. In DNA, the CDR3 is TGCGCCAGCAGTATCGGGAGTGGAAACACCATATATTTT. This codes for CASSIGSGNTIYF. The full variable domain, completed using reference TRBV5-1 and TRBJ1-3, is KAGVTQTPRYLIKTRGQQVTLSCSPISGHRSVSWYQQTPGQGLQFLFEYFSETQRNKGNFPGRFSGRQFSNSRSEMNVSTLELGDSALYLCASSIGSGNTIYFGEGSWLTVV.

V gene TRBV27 combines with J gene TRBJ2-2, with D unresolved. This CDR3 contains 14 residues. Trimming took 3 bases from V and 5 from J, leaving 10 bases between them. Germline lookup yields CDR1 MNHEY and CDR2 SMNVEV (reference sequence). The CDR3 DNA reads TGTGCCAGCAGTTTTACCCTCTTTACCGGGGAGCTGTTTTTT. This codes for CASSFTLFTGELFF.

CDR3 residues: CASSSGTAPGTDTQYF. CDR3 DNA: TGTGCCAGCAGCTCTGGGACAGCTCCCGGCACAGATACGCAGTATTTT. This sequence joins TRBV7-9 and TRBJ2-3; 7 bases fit TRBD1. This CDR3 has 16 residues. V shed 4 bases and J 1 base; nucleotides not matched to a gene: 8. Germline lookup yields CDR1 SEHNR and CDR2 FQNEAQ (reference sequence).

This clone has just one count. The rearrangement uses TRBV7-2 and TRBJ1-6; no clear D. The CDR3 contains 13 residues. Germline loops: CDR1 SGHTA, CDR2 FQGNSA. V lost 1 base to trimming and J lost 10 bases, with 8 bases between them. The CDR3, as DNA: TGTGCCAGCAGCTTAGGCGGGCAGTCACCCCTCCACTTT. Amino acids: CASSLGGQSPLHF. The whole variable domain, remainder taken from reference TRBV7-2 and TRBJ1-6, is GAGVSQSPSNKVTEKGKDVELRCDPISGHTALYWYRQSLGQGLEFLIYFQGNSAPDKSGLPSDRFSAERTGGSVSTLTIQRTQQEDSAVYLCASSLGGQSPLHFGNGTRLTVT.

The V gene is TRBV19, the J gene TRBJ1-5; D not resolved. This CDR3 has 16 amino acids. In germline, CDR1 is LNHDA, CDR2 SQIVND (reference sequence). The V end lost 3 bases, the J end lost 3 bases, and 15 bases lay between the germline ends. The CDR3 spells CASSILGAANNQPQHF. CDR3 DNA sequence: TGTGCCAGTAGTATCCTCGGCGCAGCAAACAATCAGCCCCAGCATTTT.

CDR3 loop: CASSLGGGPLENQPQHF. In nucleotides, the CDR3 is TGTGCCAGCAGCTTGGGGGGCGGGCCCCTTGAGAATCAGCCCCAGCATTTT. This chain uses TRBV13 with TRBJ1-5, with a possible D match to TRBD1 (6 bases). With 3 bases removed from V and 4 bases from J, the gap between germline ends came to 19 bases. Germline V CDR1 and CDR2: PRHDT, FYEKMQ (reference sequence). The CDR3 runs 17 residues.

This chain joins TRBV5-1 and TRBJ1-1, with D uncertain. CDR3 length equals 14 residues. Trimming stripped 0 bases from V and 1 base from J, with 7 bases between. Germline assignment: CDR1 SGHRS and CDR2 YFSETQ. The CDR3 protein is CASSLVGPNTEAFF. Written as DNA, the CDR3 is TGCGCCAGCAGCTTGGTCGGCCCGAACACTGAAGCTTTCTTT.

The chain uses TRBV7-3 and TRBJ2-1; D may be TRBD2 (5 bases). CDR1 is SGHTA, CDR2 FQGTGA, per germline. V shed 5 bases and J shed 10 bases, with 15 bases lying between them. The CDR3 totals 13 residues. The CDR3 region is CASSLAVRREQFF. DNA of the CDR3: TGTGCCAGCAGCCTAGCTGTGAGGAGAGAGCAGTTCTTC.

The chain links TRBV29-1 to TRBJ2-7; weak D call: TRBD1 (6 bases). Deletions cut 4 bases from V and 5 bases from J, with 15 bases between. The CDR3 runs 13 residues. The germline V gene has CDR1 SQVTM and CDR2 ANQGSEA. The chain's CDR3 is CSVVNRAPDEQYF. CDR3 nucleotides: TGCAGCGTTGTGAACAGGGCCCCGGACGAGCAGTACTTC.